The 2 T cell receptor beta chains listed next were all sequenced from one sample in a study of cytomegalovirus exposure and HLA in healthy donors. The PCR ran on 60 Vbeta and 13 Jbeta primers. Repertoires were generated with immunoSEQ multiplex PCR, while TCRdb's copy carries only in-frame clones and drops some. This sample has approximately 61,000 clones, with approximately 80% found just once. Sample: PBMCs. These TCRs come from a man aged 18 to 30 in good health and CMV-seropositive.

The chain couples TRBV9 to TRBJ2-3; D not certain. Trimming took 4 bases from V and 6 from J, leaving 12 bases between them. The length of the CDR3 is 13 residues. CDR1 and CDR2 (germline): SGDLS, YYNGEE. The CDR3 bases are TGTGCCAGCAGCCCCAAACCCCAGGATACGCAGTATTTT. Its translation: CASSPKPQDTQYF.

This sequence joins TRBV6-5 and TRBJ1-5; perhaps TRBD1 as D (6 bases). V lost 8 bases and J 6 bases, leaving 17 bases between the germline ends. The germline V gene has CDR1 MNHEY and CDR2 SVGAGI. This CDR3 is 14 amino acids long. Written as DNA, the CDR3 is TGTGCCAGCTCCCTCGGGGGGGCGCGTCAGCCCCAGCATTTT. Amino acid sequence: CASSLGGARQPQHF.